Detailed here is one T cell receptor (beta chain). Its target is unknown. The data were taken from a study of beta chain features in type 1 diabetes. In germline, CDR1 is KGHSH, CDR2 LQKENI. Trimming took 3 bases from V and 4 from J, leaving 12 bases between them. This CDR3 is 14 amino acids long. Study-wide results and limits: PCR may have favored shorter templates equally in patients and controls. Moderate yet significant TCRB CDR3 shortening was seen in Type 1 diabetes patients in all four CD4+ subsets.

Reverse transcription of all isolated RNA meant that expressed TCRB transcripts were sequenced. This table comes from immunoSEQ multiplex PCR, and its TCRdb copy is limited to in-frame clones, with some not included. The sample has fewer than 45,000 clones; roughly 70% are singletons. The V and J genes are TRBV18 and TRBJ1-2; D unclear. Sequencing input: Tregs from blood. This TCR derives from a man younger than 45 with type 1 diabetes. Some clones in this sample may be carry-over from other donors' samples. The CDR3: CASSPEGRSYGYTF. CDR3 nucleotide sequence: TGTGCCAGCTCACCTGAGGGCCGCAGCTATGGCTACACCTTC.